This T cell receptor (beta chain) was captured by sequencing in a study of neurological immune-mediated disorders. This clonotype turned up a few times. The antigen is not known. PBMCs stored at -80 C, 2 million in total, were the source of the unsorted libraries. Study findings and constraints: The expanded clones of different subjects shared no CDR3 amino acid sequences (suggesting private repertoires in all groups).

5'RACE with 10-nucleotide random UMIs produced the cDNA. TCRdb re-called the 5' RACE reads through MiXCR, storing one row per CDR3 protein. This table holds 55,000 to 65,000 distinct CDR3 sequences, 3% to 4% found once. Trimming stripped 7 bases from V and 2 bases from J, with 5 bases between. This CDR3 contains 12 residues. From germline, CDR1 is MNHEY and CDR2 SVGAGI. The V and J genes are TRBV6-5 and TRBJ2-2; no clear D gene. The TCR sequence derives from a woman aged 30 to 39 with multiple sclerosis. The sequenced material came from PBMCs. CDR3 sequence reads: CASTQNTGELFF. In DNA, the CDR3 is TGTGCCAGCACCCAAAACACCGGGGAGCTGTTTTTT.